This T cell receptor beta chain derives from a study of shared clonotypes between healthy human individuals. CD45RO-negative, CCR7-positively selected cells formed the naive CD8 fraction, excluding terminally differentiated effector memory CD45RA+ cells. Repertoires were generated with immunoSEQ multiplex PCR, while TCRdb's copy carries only in-frame clones and drops some. The table has over 800,000 clones, 80% to 95% seen once. Per the germline V gene, CDR1 is MNHEY and CDR2 is SVGAGI. CDR3 length: 16 amino acids. V was cut by 0 bases and J by 3 bases, with 13 bases left in between. The chain couples TRBV6-5 to TRBJ2-3; D might be TRBD1 (6 bases). This TCR derives from a man younger than 40 in good health. The sequenced sample consisted of naive CD8+ T cells sorted from blood. This CDR3 reads CASSYSAGDLTDTQYF. DNA of the CDR3: TGTGCCAGCAGTTACTCGGCAGGGGATCTGACAGATACGCAGTATTTT.